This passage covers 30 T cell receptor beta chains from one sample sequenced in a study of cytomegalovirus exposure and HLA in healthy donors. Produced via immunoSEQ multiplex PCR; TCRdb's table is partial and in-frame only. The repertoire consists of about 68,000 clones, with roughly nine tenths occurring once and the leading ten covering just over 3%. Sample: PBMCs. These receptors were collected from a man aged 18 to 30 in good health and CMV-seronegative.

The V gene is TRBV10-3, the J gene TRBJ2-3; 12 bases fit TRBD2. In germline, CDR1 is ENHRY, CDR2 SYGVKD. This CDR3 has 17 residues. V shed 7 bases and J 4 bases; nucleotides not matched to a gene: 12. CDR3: CAINLAGGPFTADTQYF. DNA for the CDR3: TGTGCCATCAATCTAGCGGGAGGGCCTTTTACCGCAGATACGCAGTATTTT.

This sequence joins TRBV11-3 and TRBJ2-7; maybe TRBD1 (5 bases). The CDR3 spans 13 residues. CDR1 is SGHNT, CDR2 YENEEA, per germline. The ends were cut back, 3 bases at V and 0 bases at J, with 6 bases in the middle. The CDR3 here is CASSFGHSYEQYF. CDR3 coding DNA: TGTGCCAGCAGCTTTGGACACTCCTACGAGCAGTACTTC.

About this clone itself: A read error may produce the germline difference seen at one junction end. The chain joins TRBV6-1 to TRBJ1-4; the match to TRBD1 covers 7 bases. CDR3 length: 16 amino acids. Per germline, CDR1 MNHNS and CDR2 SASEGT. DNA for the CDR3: TGTGCCAGCAGTCAAGCACACAGGGGTCTTAATGAAAAACTGTTTTTT. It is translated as CASSQAHRGLNEKLFF.

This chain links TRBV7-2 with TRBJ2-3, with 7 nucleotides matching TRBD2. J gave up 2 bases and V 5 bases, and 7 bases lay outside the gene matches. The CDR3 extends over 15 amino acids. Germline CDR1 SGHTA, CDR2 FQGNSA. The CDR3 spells CASSIQTSLTDTQYF. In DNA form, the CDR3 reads TGTGCCAGCAGCATACAGACTAGCCTCACAGATACGCAGTATTTT. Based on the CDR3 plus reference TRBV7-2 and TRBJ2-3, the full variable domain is GAGVSQSPSNKVTEKGKDVELRCDPISGHTALYWYRQSLGQGLEFLIYFQGNSAPDKSGLPSDRFSAERTGGSVSTLTIQRTQQEDSAVYLCASSIQTSLTDTQYFGPGTRLTVL.

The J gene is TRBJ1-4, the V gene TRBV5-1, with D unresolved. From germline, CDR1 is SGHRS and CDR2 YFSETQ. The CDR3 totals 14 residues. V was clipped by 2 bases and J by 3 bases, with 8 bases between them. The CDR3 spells CASSLQPSNEKLFF. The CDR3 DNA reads TGCGCCAGCAGCTTACAGCCGTCTAATGAAAAACTGTTTTTT.

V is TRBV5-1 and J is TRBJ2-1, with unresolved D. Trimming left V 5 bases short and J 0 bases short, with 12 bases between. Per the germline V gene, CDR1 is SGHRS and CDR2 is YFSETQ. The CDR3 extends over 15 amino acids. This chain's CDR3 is CASSFYYSSYNEQFF. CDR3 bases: TGCGCCAGCAGTTTCTATTACAGCTCCTACAATGAGCAGTTCTTC.

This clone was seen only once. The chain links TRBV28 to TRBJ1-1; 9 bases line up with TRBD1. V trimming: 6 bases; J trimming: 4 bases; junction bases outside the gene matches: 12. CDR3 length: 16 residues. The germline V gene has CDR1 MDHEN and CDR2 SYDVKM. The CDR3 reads CASRGTGGVAFTEAFF. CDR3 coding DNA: TGTGCCAGCAGGGGAACAGGGGGCGTGGCCTTCACTGAAGCTTTCTTT.

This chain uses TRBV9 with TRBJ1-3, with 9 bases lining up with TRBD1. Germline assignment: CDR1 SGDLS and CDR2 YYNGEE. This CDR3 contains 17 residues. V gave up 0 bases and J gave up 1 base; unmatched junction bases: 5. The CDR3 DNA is TGTGCCAGCAGCGTAGAGGGACAGGGTGATTCTGGAAACACCATATATTTT. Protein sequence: CASSVEGQGDSGNTIYF.

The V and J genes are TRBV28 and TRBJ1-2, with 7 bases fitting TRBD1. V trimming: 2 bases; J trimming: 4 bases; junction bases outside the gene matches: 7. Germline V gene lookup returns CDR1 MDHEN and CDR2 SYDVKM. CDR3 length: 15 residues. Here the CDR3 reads CASSLPQTGTYGYTF. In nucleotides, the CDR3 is TGTGCCAGCAGTTTACCTCAGACAGGGACCTATGGCTACACCTTC.

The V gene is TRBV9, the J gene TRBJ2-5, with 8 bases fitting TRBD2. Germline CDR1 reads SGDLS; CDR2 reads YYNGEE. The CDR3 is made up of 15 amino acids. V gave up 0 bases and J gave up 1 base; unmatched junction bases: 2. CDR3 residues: CASSVELAGQETQYF. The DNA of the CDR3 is TGTGCCAGCAGCGTAGAGCTAGCGGGCCAAGAGACCCAGTACTTC.

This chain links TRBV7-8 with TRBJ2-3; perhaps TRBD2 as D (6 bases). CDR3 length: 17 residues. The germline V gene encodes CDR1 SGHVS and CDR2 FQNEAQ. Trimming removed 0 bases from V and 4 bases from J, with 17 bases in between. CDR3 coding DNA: TGTGCCAGCAGCTTAGCGCTAAGAGGGAGGCCGGCAGATACGCAGTATTTT. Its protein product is CASSLALRGRPADTQYF.

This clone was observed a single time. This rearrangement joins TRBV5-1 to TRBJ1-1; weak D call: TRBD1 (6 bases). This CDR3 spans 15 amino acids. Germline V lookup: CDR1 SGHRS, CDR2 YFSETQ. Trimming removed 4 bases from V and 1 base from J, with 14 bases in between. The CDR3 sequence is CASSPSGHSNTEAFF. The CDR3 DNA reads TGCGCCAGCAGCCCCTCGGGACACTCGAACACTGAAGCTTTCTTT.

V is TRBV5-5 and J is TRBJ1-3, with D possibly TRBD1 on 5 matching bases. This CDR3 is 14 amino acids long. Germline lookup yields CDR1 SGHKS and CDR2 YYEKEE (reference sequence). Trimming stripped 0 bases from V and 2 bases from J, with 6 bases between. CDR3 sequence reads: CASSLAGAGNTIYF. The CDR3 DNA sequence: TGTGCCAGCAGCTTGGCGGGGGCTGGAAACACCATATATTTT. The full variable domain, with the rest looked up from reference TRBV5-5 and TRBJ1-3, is DAGVTQSPTHLIKTRGQQVTLRCSPISGHKSVSWYQQVLGQGPQFIFQYYEKEERGRGNFPDRFSARQFPNYSSELNVNALLLGDSALYLCASSLAGAGNTIYFGEGSWLTVV.

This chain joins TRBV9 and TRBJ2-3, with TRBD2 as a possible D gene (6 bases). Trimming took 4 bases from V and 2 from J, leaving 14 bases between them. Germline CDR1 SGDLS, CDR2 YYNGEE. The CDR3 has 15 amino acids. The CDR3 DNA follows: TGTGCCAGCAGCCCTTTAGGGACTCTCACAGATACGCAGTATTTT. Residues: CASSPLGTLTDTQYF.

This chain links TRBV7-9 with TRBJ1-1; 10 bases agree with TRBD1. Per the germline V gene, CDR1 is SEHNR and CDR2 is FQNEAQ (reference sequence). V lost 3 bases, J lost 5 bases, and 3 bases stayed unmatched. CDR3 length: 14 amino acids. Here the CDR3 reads CASSLTGGWTEAFF. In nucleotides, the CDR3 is TGTGCCAGCAGCTTGACAGGGGGCTGGACTGAAGCTTTCTTT.

The CDR3 DNA sequence: TGTGCCAGCAGCTCTGGACTAGCGGGAGTAGAGACCGGGGAGCTGTTTTTT. Protein sequence: CASSSGLAGVETGELFF. The chain joins TRBV11-3 to TRBJ2-2; the match to TRBD2 covers 13 bases. The germline V gene encodes CDR1 SGHNT and CDR2 YENEEA. V lost 4 bases, J lost 5 bases, and 7 bases stayed unmatched. The CDR3 runs 17 residues.

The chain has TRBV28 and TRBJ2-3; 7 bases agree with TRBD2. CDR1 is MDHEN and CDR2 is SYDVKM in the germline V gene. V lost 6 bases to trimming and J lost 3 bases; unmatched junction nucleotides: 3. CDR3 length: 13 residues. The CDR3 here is CASRAGETDTQYF. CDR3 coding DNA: TGTGCCAGCAGGGCGGGAGAGACAGATACGCAGTATTTT. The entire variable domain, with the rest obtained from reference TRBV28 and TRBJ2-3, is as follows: DVKVTQSSRYLVKRTGEKVFLECVQDMDHENMFWYRQDPGLGLRLIYFSYDVKMKEKGDIPEGYSVSREKKERFSLILESASTNQTSMYLCASRAGETDTQYFGPGTRLTVL.

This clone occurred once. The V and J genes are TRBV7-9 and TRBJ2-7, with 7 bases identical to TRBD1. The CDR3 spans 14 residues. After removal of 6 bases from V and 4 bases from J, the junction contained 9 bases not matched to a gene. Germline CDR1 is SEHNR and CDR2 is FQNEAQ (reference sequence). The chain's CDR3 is CASRGQSGFYEQYF. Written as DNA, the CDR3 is TGTGCCAGCAGGGGACAGTCCGGATTTTACGAGCAGTACTTC.

CDR3 sequence: CASSPDRFSNQPQHF. In nucleotides, the CDR3 is TGCGCCAGCAGCCCCGACAGGTTTAGCAATCAGCCCCAGCATTTT. This chain connects TRBV4-1 to TRBJ1-5; D perhaps matches TRBD1 (6 bases). Trimming pared 4 bases from V and 0 bases from J, leaving 10 bases between. The CDR3 loop spans 15 amino acids. In germline, CDR1 is MGHRA, CDR2 YSYEKL.

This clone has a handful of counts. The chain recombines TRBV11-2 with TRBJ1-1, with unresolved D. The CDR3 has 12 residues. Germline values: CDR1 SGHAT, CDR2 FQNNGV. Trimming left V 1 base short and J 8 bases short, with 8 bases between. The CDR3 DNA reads TGTGCCAGCAGCTTAGTGATGAGGGAAGCTTTCTTT. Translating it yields CASSLVMREAFF.

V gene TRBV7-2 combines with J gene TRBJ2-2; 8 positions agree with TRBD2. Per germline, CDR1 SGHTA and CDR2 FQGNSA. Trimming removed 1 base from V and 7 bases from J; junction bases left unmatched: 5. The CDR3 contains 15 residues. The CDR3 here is CASSLGGRWGGELFF. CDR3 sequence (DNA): TGTGCCAGCAGCTTAGGCGGGAGGTGGGGCGGGGAGCTGTTTTTT.

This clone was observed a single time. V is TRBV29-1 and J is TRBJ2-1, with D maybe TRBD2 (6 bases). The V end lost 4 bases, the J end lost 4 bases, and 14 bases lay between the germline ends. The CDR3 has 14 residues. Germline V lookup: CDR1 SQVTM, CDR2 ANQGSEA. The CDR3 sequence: CSVVYGSQYNEQFF. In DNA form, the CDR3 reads TGCAGCGTTGTATACGGGAGTCAATACAATGAGCAGTTCTTC.

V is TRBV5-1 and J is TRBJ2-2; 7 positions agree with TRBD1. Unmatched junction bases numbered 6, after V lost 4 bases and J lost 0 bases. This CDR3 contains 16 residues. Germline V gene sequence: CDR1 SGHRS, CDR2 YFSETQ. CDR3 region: CASSATGDANTGELFF. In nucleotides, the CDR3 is TGCGCCAGCAGCGCAACAGGGGACGCGAACACCGGGGAGCTGTTTTTT.

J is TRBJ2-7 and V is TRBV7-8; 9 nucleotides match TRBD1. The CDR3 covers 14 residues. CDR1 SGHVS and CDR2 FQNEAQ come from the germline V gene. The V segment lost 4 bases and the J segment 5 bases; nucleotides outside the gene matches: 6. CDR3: CASSSDRGINEQYF. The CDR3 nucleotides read TGTGCCAGCAGCTCAGACAGGGGGATAAACGAGCAGTACTTC.

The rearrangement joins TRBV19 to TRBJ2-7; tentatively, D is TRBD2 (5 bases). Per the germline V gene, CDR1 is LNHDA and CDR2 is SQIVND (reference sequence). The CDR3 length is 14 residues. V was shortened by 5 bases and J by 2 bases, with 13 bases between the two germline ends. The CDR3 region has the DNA TGTGCCAGTAGTTCATTGACTAAACCCTACGAGCAGTACTTC. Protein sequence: CASSSLTKPYEQYF.

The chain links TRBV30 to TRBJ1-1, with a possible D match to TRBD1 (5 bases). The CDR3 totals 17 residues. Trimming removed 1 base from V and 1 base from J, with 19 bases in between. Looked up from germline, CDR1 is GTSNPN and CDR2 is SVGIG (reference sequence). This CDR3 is CAWSDGIPGLENTEAFF. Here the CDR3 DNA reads TGTGCCTGGAGTGATGGGATTCCGGGACTCGAGAACACTGAAGCTTTCTTT.

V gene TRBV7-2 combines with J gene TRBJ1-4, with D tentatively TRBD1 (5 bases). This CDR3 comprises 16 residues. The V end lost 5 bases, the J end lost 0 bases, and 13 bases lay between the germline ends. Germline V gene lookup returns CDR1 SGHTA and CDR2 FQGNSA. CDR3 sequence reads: CASSDGQGTTNEKLFF. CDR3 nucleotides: TGTGCCAGCAGCGATGGACAAGGCACAACTAATGAAAAACTGTTTTTT.

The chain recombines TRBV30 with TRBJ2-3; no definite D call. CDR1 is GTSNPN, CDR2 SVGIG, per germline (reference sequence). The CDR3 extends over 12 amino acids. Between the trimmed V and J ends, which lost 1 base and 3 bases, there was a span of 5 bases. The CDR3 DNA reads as TGTGCCTGGAGTGACGAGACAGATACGCAGTATTTT. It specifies CAWSDETDTQYF.

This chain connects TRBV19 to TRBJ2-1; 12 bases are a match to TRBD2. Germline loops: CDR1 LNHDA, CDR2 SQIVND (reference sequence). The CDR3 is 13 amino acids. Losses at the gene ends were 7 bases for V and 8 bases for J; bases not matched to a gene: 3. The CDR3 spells CASTSGRAYEQFF. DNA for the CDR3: TGTGCCAGTACTAGCGGGAGGGCTTATGAGCAGTTCTTC.

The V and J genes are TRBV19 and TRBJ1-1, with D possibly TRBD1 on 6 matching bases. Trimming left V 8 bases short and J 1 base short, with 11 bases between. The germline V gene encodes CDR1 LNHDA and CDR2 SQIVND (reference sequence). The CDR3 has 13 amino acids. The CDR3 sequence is CASDQGRNTEAFF. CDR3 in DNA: TGTGCCAGTGATCAGGGGAGGAACACTGAAGCTTTCTTT.